This TCR beta chain was retrieved from a study of blood T cell repertoires in COVID-19. Study-wide context: Samples representing acute and convalescent COVID-19 were sourced from the United States, Italy and Spain. Sample material is recorded as cDNA or gDNA derived from T cells, B-cell-depleted T cells, or PBMCs.

CDR1 and CDR2 from the germline V gene are SNHLY and FYNNEI. V was pared by 6 bases and J by 7 bases, with 6 bases of the junction left unmatched. This CDR3 comprises 14 residues. In the authors' workflow: For nucleated cells, counts were estimated from reference gene primer amplification. This table comes from immunoSEQ multiplex PCR, and its TCRdb copy is limited to in-frame clones, with some not included. V, J and clone size are those of that table, while D and trimming were read from the DNA. The data show 150,000 or so clones, just over 85% seen once. The genes are TRBV2 and TRBJ1-4, with TRBD1 identical over 9 bases. Sequenced input: peripheral blood. The source is a man aged 55 to 70 with acute or convalescent COVID-19. The CDR3 DNA is TGTGCCAGCAGGGGGACAGGGCGTGGTGAAAAACTGTTTTTT. Translating gives CASRGTGRGEKLFF.